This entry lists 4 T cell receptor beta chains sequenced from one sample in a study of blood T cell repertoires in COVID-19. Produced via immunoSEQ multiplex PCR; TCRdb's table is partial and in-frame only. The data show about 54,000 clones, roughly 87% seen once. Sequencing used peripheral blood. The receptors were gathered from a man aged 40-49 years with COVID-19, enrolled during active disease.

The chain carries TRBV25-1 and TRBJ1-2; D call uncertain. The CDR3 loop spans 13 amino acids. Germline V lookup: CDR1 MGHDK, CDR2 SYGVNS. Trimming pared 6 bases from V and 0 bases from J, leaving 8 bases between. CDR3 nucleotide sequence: TGTGCCAGCAGGGCACAGACTAACTATGGCTACACCTTC. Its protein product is CASRAQTNYGYTF.

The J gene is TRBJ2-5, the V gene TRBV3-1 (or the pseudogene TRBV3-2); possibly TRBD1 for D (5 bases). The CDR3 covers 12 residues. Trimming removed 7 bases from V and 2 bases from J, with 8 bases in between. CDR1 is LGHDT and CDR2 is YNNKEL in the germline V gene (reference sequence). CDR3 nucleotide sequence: TGTGCCAGCAAGGGGATGCAAGAGACCCAGTACTTC. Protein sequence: CASKGMQETQYF.

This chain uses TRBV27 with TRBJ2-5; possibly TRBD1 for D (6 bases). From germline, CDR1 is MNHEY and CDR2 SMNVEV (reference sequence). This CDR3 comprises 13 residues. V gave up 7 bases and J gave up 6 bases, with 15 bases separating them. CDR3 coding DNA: TGTGCCAGCACTCGAACAGGGTCCCAGACCCAGTACTTC. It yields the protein CASTRTGSQTQYF.

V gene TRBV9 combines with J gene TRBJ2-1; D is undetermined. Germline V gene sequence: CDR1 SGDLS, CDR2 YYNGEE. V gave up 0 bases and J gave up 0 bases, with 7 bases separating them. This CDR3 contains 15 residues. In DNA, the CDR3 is TGTGCCAGCAGCGTAGTCTCTACCTCCTACAATGAGCAGTTCTTC. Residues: CASSVVSTSYNEQFF.